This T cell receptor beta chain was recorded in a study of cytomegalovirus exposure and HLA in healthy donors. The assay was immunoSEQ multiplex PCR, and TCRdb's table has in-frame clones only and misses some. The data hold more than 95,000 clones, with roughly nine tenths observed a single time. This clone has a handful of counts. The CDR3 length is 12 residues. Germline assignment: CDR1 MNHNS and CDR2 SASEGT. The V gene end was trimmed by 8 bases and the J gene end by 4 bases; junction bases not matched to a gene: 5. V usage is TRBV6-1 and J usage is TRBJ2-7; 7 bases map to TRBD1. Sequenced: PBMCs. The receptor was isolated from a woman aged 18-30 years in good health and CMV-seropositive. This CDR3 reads CASRDRPYEQYF. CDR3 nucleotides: TGTGCCAGCCGGGACAGACCTTACGAGCAGTACTTC.